The clone carrying this TCR beta chain was picked up a small number of times. Its antigen remains unknown. It was template switching that added a universal primer site, and there were unique molecular identifiers on the cDNA. TCRdb called the 5' RACE reads again in MiXCR, with one record for every CDR3 protein. This sample has about 340,000 distinct CDR3 sequences, with approximately 8.8% found just once. The entry originates in a study of identical twins. Findings and caveats of the study: An excess of low generation probability was shown by twin-shared out-of-frame alpha sequences. Monozygotic twins shared more out-of-frame TCR alpha than recombination models predicted.

Every donor was a healthy Caucasian. Looked up from germline, CDR1 is SGHNT and CDR2 is YYREEE (reference sequence). The ends were cut back, 2 bases at V and 3 bases at J, with 12 bases in the middle. This CDR3 region has 15 residues. V and J are TRBV5-4 and TRBJ2-1; the D gene is possibly TRBD2 (6 bases). Material: naive T cells sorted from blood. The receptor's source is a woman aged 45-65 years in good health. The CDR3 DNA reads as TGTGCCAGCAGCTTTCCCGGGACTGGCTACAATGAGCAGTTCTTC. The encoded protein is CASSFPGTGYNEQFF.